This TCR beta chain was sequenced in a study of Ad26.COV2.S vaccination and SARS-CoV-2 variants. Germline lookup yields CDR1 LGHDT and CDR2 YNNKEL (reference sequence). CDR3 length: 16 residues. Germline trimming cut 4 bases from V and 6 bases from J; bases unmatched to any gene: 11. Measured with immunoSEQ multiplex PCR; TCRdb has only the in-frame clones, and not every one. The sample includes around 450,000 clones, 89% of them seen just once. The treatment: approximately 18 received Ad26.COV2.S at low or high dose, single or two shots; several received placebo; per-sample allocation not given. Day 63 following the first vaccine or placebo injection was when the samples were taken. Findings and caveats of the study: Estimates derived from TCR breadth and depth analyses may have underestimated total T cell responses.

About this clone itself: As yet, its antigen is unknown.

This sequence joins TRBV3-1 (or the pseudogene TRBV3-2) and TRBJ2-1; 8 bases line up with TRBD2. Sequenced here: peripheral blood, sampled in a trial of Ad26.COV2.S vaccine versus placebo. The TCR was taken from a person aged 18-60 years who received the Ad26.COV2.S COVID-19 vaccine or a placebo. In DNA, the CDR3 is TGTGCCAGCAGCCCCCCAACGGGAGGGCCGGCCAATGAGCAGTTCTTC. The encoded protein is CASSPPTGGPANEQFF.